This T cell receptor (beta chain) was captured in a study of blood T cell repertoires in COVID-19. As for the study in general: Sample material is recorded as cDNA or gDNA derived from T cells, B-cell-depleted T cells, or PBMCs.

V lost 5 bases and J lost 7; bases outside the gene matches: 12. Germline V gene lookup returns CDR1 MDHEN and CDR2 SYDVKM. This CDR3 has 15 amino acids. In the original workflow: Quantification of nucleated cells was approximated via reference gene primer amplification. The assay was immunoSEQ multiplex PCR, and TCRdb's table has in-frame clones only and misses some. Clone size and the V and J calls come from that table; the DNA yielded D and trimming. This sample carries 430,000 or so clones, around 90% of them seen once, and the ten largest clones take roughly 0.84%. V is TRBV28 and J is TRBJ2-5; TRBD2 matches 8 bases. This clonotype originated in a man in his late teens or twenties with COVID-19, enrolled during active disease. Sequenced sample: peripheral blood. DNA for the CDR3: TGTGCCAGCAGTGCCTCAGCGGGAGCCTCGGGGACCCAGTACTTC. It translates to CASSASAGASGTQYF. Full variable domain (outside the CDR3, taken from reference TRBV28 and TRBJ2-5): DVKVTQSSRYLVKRTGEKVFLECVQDMDHENMFWYRQDPGLGLRLIYFSYDVKMKEKGDIPEGYSVSREKKERFSLILESASTNQTSMYLCASSASAGASGTQYFGPGTRLLVL.